Each of the 5 T cell receptor beta chains below was sequenced from the same sample in a study of cytomegalovirus exposure and HLA in healthy donors. Clones were read by immunoSEQ multiplex PCR, and TCRdb kept only the in-frame ones, dropping some. The repertoire holds roughly 67,000 clones, with about 91% as singletons. Sequencing input: PBMCs. These receptors all stem from a man between 18 and 29 years old in good health and CMV-seronegative.

The V gene is TRBV7-2, the J gene TRBJ2-1; TRBD2 aligns across 9 bases. Trimming removed 0 bases from V and 13 bases from J; junction bases left unmatched: 7. There are 14 residues in the CDR3. Germline-derived CDR1 and CDR2 are SGHTA and FQGNSA. CDR3 DNA: TGTGCCAGCAGCTTAGCGGAAGCGGGAGGAAGACAGTTCTTC. Encoded protein: CASSLAEAGGRQFF. Full variable domain (rest looked up from reference TRBV7-2 and TRBJ2-1): GAGVSQSPSNKVTEKGKDVELRCDPISGHTALYWYRQSLGQGLEFLIYFQGNSAPDKSGLPSDRFSAERTGGSVSTLTIQRTQQEDSAVYLCASSLAEAGGRQFFGPGTRLTVL.

Only one count was recorded for this clone. This chain joins TRBV19 and TRBJ2-1, with D maybe TRBD2 (5 bases). CDR1 and CDR2 from the germline V gene are LNHDA and SQIVND (reference sequence). The V gene lost 3 bases and the J gene lost 8 bases, with 11 bases spanning the gap. The CDR3 loop spans 13 amino acids. This chain's CDR3 is CASSIRGRDEQFF. DNA of the CDR3: TGTGCCAGTAGTATCCGGGGTCGGGATGAGCAGTTCTTC.

The rearrangement uses TRBV7-2 and TRBJ1-2; no clear D gene. The germline V gene encodes CDR1 SGHTA and CDR2 FQGNSA. The CDR3 runs to 16 residues. Between the trimmed V and J ends, which lost 2 bases and 4 bases, there was a span of 17 bases. The CDR3 sequence is CASSLLKNSPFYGYTF. CDR3 bases: TGTGCCAGCAGCTTACTCAAAAACAGCCCCTTCTATGGCTACACCTTC.

This sequence joins TRBV2 and TRBJ2-1; 7 nucleotides line up with TRBD1. The CDR3 extends over 14 amino acids. Germline CDR1 is SNHLY and CDR2 is FYNNEI. With V trimmed by 6 bases and J by 3 bases, 5 bases remained unmatched. CDR3 in DNA: TGTGCCAGCAGGCCAGGGGGAAGCTACAATGAGCAGTTCTTC. Its protein product is CASRPGGSYNEQFF.

This rearrangement joins TRBV19 to TRBJ1-5; 7 nucleotides line up with TRBD1. This CDR3 is 16 amino acids long. With 3 bases clipped from V and 5 bases from J, the junction kept 10 bases outside the gene matches. Germline lookup yields CDR1 LNHDA and CDR2 SQIVND (reference sequence). The CDR3 coding sequence is TGTGCCAGTAGTATCGTTAGCGCCAGGGGGTATCAGCCCCAGCATTTT. It yields the protein CASSIVSARGYQPQHF.